The sample holds one count of the clone carrying this TCR beta chain. Its antigen is undetermined. This record belongs to a study of post-analysis software for immune sequencing data. Whole-study findings and limits: There was significantly lower normalized Chao1 diversity in multiple sclerosis patients than in controls. Patients had higher frequencies than controls of about five TRBV segments, including TRBV5-6, TRBV5-1 and TRBV20-1. Strong co-clustering by F measure was evident for samples that had been prepared in the same batch.

cDNA libraries of TCR beta carried unique molecular identifiers. TCRdb itself ran the PCR reads through MiXCR, one entry per CDR3 protein. The table lists hundreds of thousands of distinct CDR3 sequences, 55% to 70% of them singletons. Germline V gives CDR1 MGHRA, CDR2 YSYEKL. V trimming: 1 base; J trimming: 3 bases; junction bases outside the gene matches: 7. CDR3 length: 16 residues. The chain recombines TRBV4-1 with TRBJ1-2, with 8 nucleotides matching TRBD1. Source material: blood. The receptor's source is a girl aged 2-10 years with multiple sclerosis. CDR3 loop: CASSQGADRGHYGYTF. In DNA form, the CDR3 reads TGCGCCAGCAGCCAAGGAGCCGACAGGGGTCACTATGGCTACACCTTC.